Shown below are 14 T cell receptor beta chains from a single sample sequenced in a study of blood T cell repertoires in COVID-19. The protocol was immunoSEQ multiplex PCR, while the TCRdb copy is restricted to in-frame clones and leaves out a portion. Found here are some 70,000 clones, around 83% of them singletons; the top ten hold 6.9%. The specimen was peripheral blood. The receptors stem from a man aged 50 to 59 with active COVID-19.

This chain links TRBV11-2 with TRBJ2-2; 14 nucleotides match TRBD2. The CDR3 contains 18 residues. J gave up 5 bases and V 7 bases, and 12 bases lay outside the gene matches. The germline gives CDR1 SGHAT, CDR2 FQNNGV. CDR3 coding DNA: TGTGCCAGCAAATTAGGAGGACTAGCGGGGGGAAAGACCGGGGAGCTGTTTTTT. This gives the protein CASKLGGLAGGKTGELFF.

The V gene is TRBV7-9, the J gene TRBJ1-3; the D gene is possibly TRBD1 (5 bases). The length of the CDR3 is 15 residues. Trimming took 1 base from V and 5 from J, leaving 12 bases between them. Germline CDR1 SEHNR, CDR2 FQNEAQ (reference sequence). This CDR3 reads CASSLDQGVRNTIYF. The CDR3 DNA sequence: TGTGCCAGCAGCTTAGATCAAGGGGTCCGAAACACCATATATTTT.

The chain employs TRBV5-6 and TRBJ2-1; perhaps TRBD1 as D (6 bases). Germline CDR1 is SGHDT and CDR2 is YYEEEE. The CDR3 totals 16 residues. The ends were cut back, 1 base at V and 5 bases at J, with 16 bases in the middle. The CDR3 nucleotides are TGTGCCAGCAGCTTGCGTGTGCCAGGGACAAACAATGAGCAGTTCTTC. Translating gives CASSLRVPGTNNEQFF.

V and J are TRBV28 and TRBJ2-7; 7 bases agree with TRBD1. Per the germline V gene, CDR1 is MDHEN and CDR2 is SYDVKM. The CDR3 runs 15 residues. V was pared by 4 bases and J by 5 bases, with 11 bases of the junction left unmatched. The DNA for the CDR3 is TGTGCCAGCAGTTCCGACAGGGAGATTAGCGACGAGCAGTACGTC. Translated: CASSSDREISDEQYV.

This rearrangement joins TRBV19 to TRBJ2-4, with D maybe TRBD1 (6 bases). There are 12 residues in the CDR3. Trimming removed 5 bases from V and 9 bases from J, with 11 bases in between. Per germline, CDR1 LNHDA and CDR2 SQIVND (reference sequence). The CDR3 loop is CASSARGGIQYF. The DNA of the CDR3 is TGTGCCAGTAGTGCCCGAGGGGGCATTCAGTACTTC.

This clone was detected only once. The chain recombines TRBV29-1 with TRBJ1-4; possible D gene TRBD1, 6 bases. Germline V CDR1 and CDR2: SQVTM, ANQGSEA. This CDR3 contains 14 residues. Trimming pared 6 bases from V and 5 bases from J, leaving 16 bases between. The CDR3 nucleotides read TGCAGCGTGCATGGGGGGGCCTCCAATGAAAAACTGTTTTTT. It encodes CSVHGGASNEKLFF.

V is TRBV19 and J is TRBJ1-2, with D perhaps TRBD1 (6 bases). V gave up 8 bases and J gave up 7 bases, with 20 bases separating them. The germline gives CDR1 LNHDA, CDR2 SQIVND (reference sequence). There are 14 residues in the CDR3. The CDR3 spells CASSADRPPSGYTF. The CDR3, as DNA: TGTGCCAGTTCCGCCGACAGGCCTCCTAGTGGCTACACCTTC.

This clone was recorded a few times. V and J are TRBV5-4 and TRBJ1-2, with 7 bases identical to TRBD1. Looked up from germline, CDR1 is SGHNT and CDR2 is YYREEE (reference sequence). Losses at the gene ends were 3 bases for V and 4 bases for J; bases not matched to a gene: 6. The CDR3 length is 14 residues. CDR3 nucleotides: TGTGCCAGCAGCTCCGCAGGGGGTGGCTATGGCTACACCTTC. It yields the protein CASSSAGGGYGYTF.

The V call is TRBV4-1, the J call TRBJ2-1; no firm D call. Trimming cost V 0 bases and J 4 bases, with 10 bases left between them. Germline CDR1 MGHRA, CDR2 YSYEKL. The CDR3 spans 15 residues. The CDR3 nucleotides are TGCGCCAGCAGCCAAGAACAGATGGTGTACAATGAGCAGTTCTTC. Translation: CASSQEQMVYNEQFF.

The CDR3 is CASSVELAGGATDTQYF. The CDR3 nucleotides are TGTGCCAGCAGCGTAGAATTAGCGGGGGGAGCGACAGATACGCAGTATTTT. The J gene is TRBJ2-3, the V gene TRBV9, with 10 bases lining up with TRBD2. Germline V lookup: CDR1 SGDLS, CDR2 YYNGEE. The CDR3 is 17 amino acids. The V segment lost 0 bases and the J segment 3 bases; nucleotides outside the gene matches: 7.

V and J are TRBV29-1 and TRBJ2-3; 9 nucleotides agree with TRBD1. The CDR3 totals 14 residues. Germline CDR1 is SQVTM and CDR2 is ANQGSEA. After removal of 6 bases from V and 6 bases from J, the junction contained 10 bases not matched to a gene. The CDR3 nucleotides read TGCAGCGTGTGGGGACAGGGTTCTTTGGATACGCAGTATTTT. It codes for CSVWGQGSLDTQYF.

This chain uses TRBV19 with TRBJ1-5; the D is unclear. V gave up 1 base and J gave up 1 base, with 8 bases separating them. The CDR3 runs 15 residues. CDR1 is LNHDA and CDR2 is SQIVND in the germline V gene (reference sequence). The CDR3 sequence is CASSIVSRSNQPQHF. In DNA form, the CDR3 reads TGTGCCAGTAGTATAGTTAGCAGAAGCAATCAGCCCCAGCATTTT.

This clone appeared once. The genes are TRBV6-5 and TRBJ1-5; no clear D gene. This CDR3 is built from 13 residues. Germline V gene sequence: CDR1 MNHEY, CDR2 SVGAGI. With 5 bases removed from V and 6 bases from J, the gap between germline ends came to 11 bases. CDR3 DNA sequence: TGTGCCAGCAGTCGTACTCGGAGTCAGCCCCAGCATTTT. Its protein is CASSRTRSQPQHF.

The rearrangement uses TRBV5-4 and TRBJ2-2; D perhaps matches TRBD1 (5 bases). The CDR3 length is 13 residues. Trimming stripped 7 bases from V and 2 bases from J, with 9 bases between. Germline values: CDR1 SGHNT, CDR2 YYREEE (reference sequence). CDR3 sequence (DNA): TGTGCCAGCTTCCAGGGCAACACCGGGGAGCTGTTTTTT. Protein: CASFQGNTGELFF.